The 19 T cell receptor beta chains below come from one sample, sequenced in a study of blood T cells in healthy people across ages. The second PCR ran about 6 to 11 cycles with a sample-barcoded 5' primer and J-beta primers. Via MiXCR, TCRdb re-called the 5' RACE reads, giving one row per CDR3 protein. The profile shows over 450,000 distinct CDR3 sequences, nearly 25% of them singletons. The data were also submitted as part of a second study, on T cells of mothers and their children.

Sequenced material: blood. The source is a boy aged 5-17 years in good health.

This clonotype was picked up many times. The chain links TRBV6-2 or TRBV6-3 to TRBJ2-7; D ambiguous. V was clipped by 2 bases and J by 2 bases, with 10 bases between them. Germline CDR1 and CDR2: MNHEY and SVGEGT. The CDR3 consists of 14 residues. The CDR3 bases are TGTGCCAGCAGTTACCAGGCCAATCCCTACGAGCAGTACTTC. It codes for CASSYQANPYEQYF.

In DNA form, the CDR3 reads TGTGCCAGCAGTTTTCGGGGTAACGAGCAGTACTTC. It is translated as CASSFRGNEQYF. The chain joins TRBV12-3 or TRBV12-4 to TRBJ2-7, with a weak D call TRBD2 (5 bases). The CDR3 is 12 residues long. Trimming removed 3 bases at V and 5 bases at J, with 8 bases between.

This clonotype has more than one count but fewer than ten. The rearrangement links TRBV7-2 to TRBJ1-2; 7 bases fit TRBD1. Germline V gene sequence: CDR1 SGHTA, CDR2 FQGNSA. V gave up 5 bases and J gave up 6 bases; unmatched junction bases: 9. The CDR3 covers 14 residues. CDR3 sequence reads: CASSPEGTVDGYTF. CDR3 nucleotides: TGTGCCAGCAGCCCCGAGGGGACAGTCGATGGCTACACCTTC.

This clonotype has a handful of counts. The V gene is TRBV12-3 or TRBV12-4, the J gene TRBJ2-7; the D gene could be TRBD1 or TRBD2 (6 bases each). The CDR3 is 14 residues long. V gave up 2 bases and J gave up 5 bases, with 13 bases separating them. The CDR3 here is CASSLSRRDNEQYF. Written as DNA, the CDR3 is TGTGCCAGCAGTTTATCAAGGCGGGACAACGAGCAGTACTTC.

The J gene is TRBJ2-2, the V gene TRBV9; 9 bases align to TRBD1. The V and J ends lost 3 bases and 1 base, in that order; junction bases with no gene match: 4. Looked up from germline, CDR1 is SGDLS and CDR2 is YYNGEE. CDR3 length: 16 residues. Written as DNA, the CDR3 is TGTGCCAGCAGCGCCCGACAGGGGGTGAACACCGGGGAGCTGTTTTTT. Translated: CASSARQGVNTGELFF.

This clonotype has more than one count but fewer than ten. This chain links TRBV3-1 with TRBJ2-7; maybe TRBD2 (6 bases). From germline, CDR1 is LGHDT and CDR2 YNNKEL (reference sequence). V shed 1 base and J shed 9 bases, with 16 bases lying between them. CDR3 length: 14 amino acids. CDR3 protein: CASSQGVSIGGQYF. The CDR3 DNA follows: TGTGCCAGCAGCCAAGGTGTATCCATCGGGGGGCAGTACTTC.

The chain has TRBV9 and TRBJ1-5, with 9 bases lining up with TRBD1. Germline CDR1 is SGDLS and CDR2 is YYNGEE. With 3 bases clipped from V and 3 bases from J, the junction kept 4 bases outside the gene matches. The CDR3 sequence is 15 residues long. CDR3: CASSAGTGINQPQHF. The CDR3 region has the DNA TGTGCCAGCAGCGCAGGGACAGGGATCAATCAGCCCCAGCATTTT.

This sequence joins TRBV6-2 or TRBV6-3 and TRBJ2-3; D unresolved. Deletions cut 6 bases from V and 0 bases from J, with 13 bases between. The CDR3 contains 15 residues. Germline V gene lookup returns CDR1 MNHEY and CDR2 SVGEGT. The CDR3 is CASSPVLLSTDTQYF. DNA of the CDR3: TGTGCCAGCAGCCCGGTCCTGCTTAGCACAGATACGCAGTATTTT.

This clonotype was seen only a few times. The rearrangement uses TRBV11-2 and TRBJ1-2; D unresolved. The CDR3 totals 13 residues. The germline V gene encodes CDR1 SGHAT and CDR2 FQNNGV. Deletions cut 5 bases from V and 6 bases from J, with 13 bases between. For the CDR3, the DNA is TGTGCCAGCAGCCGTGGAGAGGCGGATGGCTACACCTTC. Amino acids: CASSRGEADGYTF.

This clonotype was counted only a few times. The chain links TRBV5-5 to TRBJ1-5; a possible D gene is TRBD1 (5 bases). V was clipped by 0 bases and J by 0 bases, with 7 bases between them. Germline assignment: CDR1 SGHKS and CDR2 YYEKEE (reference sequence). The CDR3 spans 15 residues. CDR3: CASSLGDYSNQPQHF. The CDR3 bases are TGTGCCAGCAGCTTGGGGGACTATAGCAATCAGCCCCAGCATTTT.

This clonotype was seen only a few times. V and J are TRBV27 and TRBJ2-3, with unresolved D. The CDR3 length is 13 residues. V was cut by 0 bases and J by 4 bases, with 5 bases left in between. CDR1 and CDR2 from the germline V gene are MNHEY and SMNVEV (reference sequence). CDR3 sequence: CASSLSVPDTQYF. The DNA for the CDR3 is TGTGCCAGCAGTTTATCCGTGCCAGATACGCAGTATTTT.

V gene TRBV4-3 combines with J gene TRBJ1-6, with unresolved D. CDR1 and CDR2 (germline): LGHNA, YSLEER. The CDR3 totals 16 residues. V was cut by 0 bases and J by 3 bases, with 9 bases left in between. CDR3 in amino acids: CASSQDWFFYNSPLHF. DNA of the CDR3: TGCGCCAGCAGCCAAGATTGGTTCTTCTATAATTCACCCCTCCACTTT.

This clonotype has just a few counts. As DNA, the CDR3 is TGCAGCGGTGGGTTTGGGGGTAATGAGCAGTTCTTC. Protein product: CSGGFGGNEQFF. V and J are TRBV29-1 and TRBJ2-5, with D perhaps given as TRBD1 or TRBD2 (5 bases each). The tail of the sequence fits TRBJ2-1 better, so the J call may be wrong. Germline V gives CDR1 SQVTM, CDR2 ANQGSEA. The CDR3 is 12 residues long.

This clonotype was seen only a few times. The chain recombines TRBV29-1 with TRBJ2-5; 10 nucleotides agree with TRBD1. The tail of the sequence fits TRBJ2-1 better, so the J call may be wrong. CDR1 and CDR2 (germline): SQVTM, ANQGSEA. The CDR3 covers 14 residues. The CDR3 spells CSVVGTGAGDEQFF. Written as DNA, the CDR3 is TGCAGCGTTGTAGGGACAGGGGCGGGGGATGAGCAGTTCTTC.

This clonotype was seen a single time. The chain carries TRBV30 and TRBJ1-4, with 7 bases aligning to TRBD1. With V trimmed by 3 bases and J by 4 bases, 2 bases remained unmatched. The CDR3 length is 13 residues. CDR1 and CDR2 from the germline V gene are GTSNPN and SVGIG (reference sequence). This CDR3 reads CAWSTGVNEKLFF. CDR3 DNA: TGTGCCTGGAGCACAGGGGTTAATGAAAAACTGTTTTTT.

The chain links TRBV12-3 or TRBV12-4 to TRBJ2-5; tentatively, D is TRBD1 (6 bases). Trimming cost V 6 bases and J 1 base, with 12 bases left between them. This CDR3 region has 14 residues. The CDR3 coding sequence is TGTGCCAGCAGCCCCGGACAGTTCCAAGAGACCCAGTACTTC. It translates to CASSPGQFQETQYF.

The chain combines TRBV7-9 with TRBJ2-1, with 8 bases identical to TRBD2. Germline V gives CDR1 SEHNR, CDR2 FQNEAQ (reference sequence). J lost 10 bases, V lost 11 bases, and 13 bases had no gene match. The CDR3 totals 13 residues. CDR3 coding DNA: TGTGCCGTTCGGCCGGGGACTAGTGGGGAGCAGTTCTTC. Translated: CAVRPGTSGEQFF.

The V and J genes are TRBV6-7 and TRBJ1-1; 8 nucleotides match TRBD1. TRBV6-7 carries the ORF label, with uncertain function. The CDR3 spans 19 residues. The V and J ends lost 0 bases and 0 bases, in that order; junction bases with no gene match: 12. CDR3: CASSYSRAKTGDMNTEAFF. DNA of the CDR3: TGTGCCAGCAGTTACTCGAGAGCGAAGACAGGGGACATGAACACTGAAGCTTTCTTT.

The CDR3 here is CASSSLVWAGPTEAFF. CDR3 coding DNA: TGTGCCAGCAGTTCCCTAGTCTGGGCGGGCCCCACTGAAGCTTTCTTT. This chain connects TRBV27 to TRBJ1-1, with D uncertain. Between the trimmed V and J ends, which lost 4 bases and 4 bases, there was a span of 19 bases. The CDR3 is made up of 16 amino acids. Germline CDR1 MNHEY, CDR2 SMNVEV (reference sequence).